This entry lists 29 T cell receptor beta chains sequenced from one sample in a study of blood T cell repertoires in COVID-19. Some clones are missing from TCRdb's copy, which holds only in-frame ones; the method was immunoSEQ multiplex PCR. This table holds approximately 320,000 clones, about nine tenths found once. Sequencing was done on a sample of PBMCs or T cells enriched from blood (not recorded which). The receptor set was obtained from a man in his 60s who had recovered from COVID-19.

The chain carries TRBV18 and TRBJ2-3, with TRBD1 identical over 8 bases. CDR1 and CDR2 (germline): KGHSH, LQKENI. CDR3 length: 14 amino acids. The V gene end was trimmed by 4 bases and the J gene end by 4 bases; junction bases not matched to a gene: 4. The CDR3 sequence is CASSLPGQADTQYF. In DNA form, the CDR3 reads TGTGCCAGCTCACTCCCGGGACAGGCAGATACGCAGTATTTT.

The V and J genes are TRBV7-9 and TRBJ1-2, with 7 bases that match TRBD1. Germline V gene lookup returns CDR1 SEHNR and CDR2 FQNEAQ (reference sequence). CDR3 length: 14 amino acids. Trimming removed 3 bases from V and 7 bases from J; junction bases left unmatched: 8. CDR3 nucleotides: TGTGCCAGCAGCTTCGAAGGGGGCGCGGTTGGCTACACCTTC. Amino acid sequence: CASSFEGGAVGYTF.

The chain recombines TRBV7-9 with TRBJ2-1; D unresolved. Trimming removed 0 bases at V and 2 bases at J, with 8 bases between. Germline lookup yields CDR1 SEHNR and CDR2 FQNEAQ (reference sequence). The CDR3 runs 15 residues. CDR3 DNA: TGTGCCAGCAGCTTAGCGCTAAGAACCTACAATGAGCAGTTCTTC. Its translation: CASSLALRTYNEQFF.

The gene calls are TRBV6-5 and TRBJ2-7; TRBD2 aligns across 11 bases. J was trimmed by 3 bases and V by 2 bases; bases with no gene match: 3. The germline gives CDR1 MNHEY, CDR2 SVGAGI. The CDR3 is 15 residues long. Here the CDR3 DNA reads TGTGCCAGCAGTTACCTAGCGGGGGGTGACTACGAGCAGTACTTC. Residues: CASSYLAGGDYEQYF.

This chain connects TRBV18 to TRBJ2-1, with TRBD2 matching over 13 bases. The CDR3 covers 15 residues. The germline V gene encodes CDR1 KGHSH and CDR2 LQKENI. The J segment lost 7 bases and the V segment lost 5 bases, leaving 5 bases of the junction unmatched. Here the CDR3 DNA reads TGTGCCAGCTCATCGGGACTAGCGGGACCGAATGAGCAGTTCTTC. Its protein is CASSSGLAGPNEQFF.

With regard to this clone: At one of its ends the junction is not consistent with the germline gene, which may arise from a read error. This chain links TRBV12-3 or TRBV12-4 with TRBJ1-6, with D perhaps TRBD1 (5 bases). The CDR3 sequence is 13 residues long. CDR3 nucleotide sequence: TGTGCCAGCAAGGACACATATAGTTCACCCCTCCACTTT. Translation gives CASKDTYSSPLHF.

CDR3: CASLGTFPFGYTF. The CDR3 DNA reads as TGTGCCAGCCTCGGGACTTTCCCCTTTGGCTACACCTTC. The chain couples TRBV19 to TRBJ1-2, with D tentatively TRBD1 (5 bases). The germline V gene encodes CDR1 LNHDA and CDR2 SQIVND (reference sequence). Between the trimmed V and J ends, which lost 9 bases and 7 bases, there was a span of 18 bases. The CDR3 extends over 13 amino acids.

CDR3 DNA sequence: TGTGCCAGCAGAAACAGAGCCAAGGATGGCTACACCTTC. This codes for CASRNRAKDGYTF. The chain joins TRBV6-5 to TRBJ1-2, with no clear D. The CDR3 spans 13 residues. Trimming cost V 6 bases and J 6 bases, with 14 bases left between them. The V gene's germline CDR1 is MNHEY and CDR2 SVGAGI.

V usage is TRBV29-1 and J usage is TRBJ1-2, with D possibly being TRBD1 (6 bases). The CDR3 runs 13 residues. Trimming removed 7 bases at V and 3 bases at J, with 15 bases between. Germline V gene sequence: CDR1 SQVTM, CDR2 ANQGSEA. The CDR3 coding sequence is TGCAGCGCCACGGACAGTGAGGACTATGGCTACACCTTC. Its protein is CSATDSEDYGYTF.

V gene TRBV7-9 combines with J gene TRBJ2-3, with 12 bases fitting TRBD2. Germline lookup yields CDR1 SEHNR and CDR2 FQNEAQ (reference sequence). V lost 4 bases and J lost 4; bases outside the gene matches: 3. The CDR3 is made up of 15 amino acids. The CDR3 reads CASSWRTSGADTQYF. The DNA of the CDR3 is TGTGCCAGCAGCTGGAGGACTAGCGGGGCAGATACGCAGTATTTT.

The CDR3 DNA is TGTGCCAGCAGAGGACTAGCGGGGAACACCGGGGAGCTGTTTTTT. Translating it yields CASRGLAGNTGELFF. The chain is built from TRBV5-8 and TRBJ2-2, with 11 bases lining up with TRBD2. With 5 bases clipped from V and 1 base from J, the junction kept 1 base outside the gene matches. Looked up from germline, CDR1 is SGHTS and CDR2 is YDEGEE. This CDR3 region has 15 residues.

This chain connects TRBV2 to TRBJ2-3, with 10 bases fitting TRBD2. CDR3 length: 15 residues. From germline, CDR1 is SNHLY and CDR2 FYNNEI. Trimming at V came to 7 bases and at J to 2 bases, leaving 6 bases not matched to a gene. The CDR3 loop reads CASTLAGRVTDTQYF. In DNA, the CDR3 is TGTGCCAGCACACTAGCGGGACGAGTCACAGATACGCAGTATTTT.

This clone was recorded once. J is TRBJ2-3 and V is TRBV10-3, with 8 nucleotides matching TRBD1. Losses at the gene ends were 7 bases for V and 3 bases for J; bases not matched to a gene: 9. The germline gives CDR1 ENHRY, CDR2 SYGVKD. The CDR3 sequence is 15 residues long. CDR3 region: CAITPGQGYTDTQYF. The CDR3, as DNA: TGTGCCATCACACCTGGACAGGGTTATACAGATACGCAGTATTTT.

This clone was picked up one time. This chain connects TRBV27 to TRBJ2-3, with 7 nucleotides matching TRBD2. Germline CDR1 MNHEY, CDR2 SMNVEV (reference sequence). The CDR3 runs to 17 residues. The junction had 9 bases not matched to a gene; V was cut back by 2 bases and J by 1 base. CDR3: CASSLPRGESGTDTQYF. DNA for the CDR3: TGTGCCAGCAGTTTACCCCGGGGGGAGTCTGGCACAGATACGCAGTATTTT.

CDR3 bases: TGTGCCAGTAGGAAACAGGGGGCAGGGACTGAAGCTTTCTTT. It translates to CASRKQGAGTEAFF. The rearrangement joins TRBV19 to TRBJ1-1; 9 positions agree with TRBD1. Losses at the gene ends were 6 bases for V and 5 bases for J; bases not matched to a gene: 7. The CDR3 is 14 amino acids. The germline V gene encodes CDR1 LNHDA and CDR2 SQIVND (reference sequence). Combining the CDR3 with reference TRBV19 and TRBJ1-1 gives the whole variable domain DGGITQSPKYLFRKEGQNVTLSCEQNLNHDAMYWYRQDPGQGLRLIYYSQIVNDFQKGDIAEGYSVSREKKESFPLTVTSAQKNPTAFYLCASRKQGAGTEAFFGQGTRLTVV.

The rearrangement joins TRBV30 to TRBJ2-4; D is perhaps TRBD2 (5 bases). V was trimmed by 0 bases and J by 0 bases, leaving 18 bases between them. The CDR3 has 18 residues. Germline values: CDR1 GTSNPN, CDR2 SVGIG (reference sequence). CDR3 sequence: CAWSVPAGRPKAKNIQYF. In nucleotides, the CDR3 is TGTGCCTGGAGTGTACCGGCGGGTCGTCCAAAAGCCAAAAACATTCAGTACTTC.

The V and J genes are TRBV29-1 and TRBJ2-7; TRBD1 is a possible D gene (6 bases). V gave up 6 bases and J gave up 2 bases, with 14 bases separating them. The CDR3 runs to 13 residues. The germline CDR1 and CDR2 sequences are SQVTM and ANQGSEA. CDR3 region: CSVLTGSAYEQYF. For the CDR3, the DNA is TGCAGCGTGCTTACAGGGTCCGCCTACGAGCAGTACTTC.

The V call is TRBV27, the J call TRBJ2-2; D might be TRBD1 (6 bases). V was pared by 3 bases and J by 5 bases, with 13 bases between. This CDR3 is 15 amino acids long. CDR1 MNHEY and CDR2 SMNVEV come from the germline V gene (reference sequence). CDR3 residues: CASSFLGARTGELFF. The CDR3 DNA reads as TGTGCCAGCAGTTTTTTGGGGGCACGGACCGGGGAGCTGTTTTTT.

The chain uses TRBV7-8 and TRBJ2-3, with a weak D call TRBD1 (6 bases). The CDR3 consists of 14 residues. CDR1 and CDR2 (germline): SGHVS, FQNEAQ. The V and J ends lost 7 bases and 4 bases respectively, with 15 bases between them. This chain's CDR3 is CASITQGSSDTQYF. In DNA form, the CDR3 reads TGTGCCAGCATTACACAGGGAAGTTCAGATACGCAGTATTTT.

This clone was seen ten or more times. V usage is TRBV30 and J usage is TRBJ2-7; 8 nucleotides align to TRBD2. Trimming took 1 base from V and 3 from J; bases not matched to a gene: 8. Germline V gene sequence: CDR1 GTSNPN, CDR2 SVGIG (reference sequence). The CDR3 has 15 amino acids. CDR3 DNA sequence: TGTGCCTGGAGTGCGGGGGGGGGTGACCACTACGAGCAGTACTTC. Translated, it gives CAWSAGGGDHYEQYF.

The chain couples TRBV11-2 to TRBJ2-5, with TRBD2 matching over 11 bases. The CDR3 sequence is 17 residues long. Germline CDR1 and CDR2: SGHAT and FQNNGV. V gave up 3 bases and J gave up 5 bases; unmatched junction bases: 11. CDR3 amino acids: CASSFRGLAGGPETQYF. In DNA form, the CDR3 reads TGTGCCAGCAGCTTCAGGGGGTTAGCGGGAGGGCCTGAGACCCAGTACTTC.

V gene TRBV5-1 combines with J gene TRBJ1-1; weak D call: TRBD1 (5 bases). CDR3 size: 16 residues. Per the germline V gene, CDR1 is SGHRS and CDR2 is YFSETQ. Trimming left V 4 bases short and J 1 base short, with 17 bases between. This CDR3 reads CASSRDGGWENTEAFF. CDR3 bases: TGCGCCAGCAGCCGTGATGGGGGGTGGGAGAACACTGAAGCTTTCTTT.

The rearrangement uses TRBV19 and TRBJ2-3, with TRBD1 matching 7 bases. Trimming cost V 2 bases and J 2 bases; bases outside gene matches: 1. This CDR3 comprises 14 residues. Germline-derived CDR1 and CDR2 are LNHDA and SQIVND (reference sequence). The CDR3 loop is CASSIQGVTDTQYF. The CDR3 region has the DNA TGTGCCAGTAGTATACAGGGGGTCACAGATACGCAGTATTTT.

The V and J genes are TRBV6-5 and TRBJ1-1; weak D call: TRBD1 (5 bases). Germline V gene data show CDR1 as MNHEY and CDR2 as SVGAGI. V was clipped by 3 bases and J by 4 bases, with 12 bases between them. The CDR3 runs to 14 residues. CDR3 residues: CASSYQGGSTEAFF. The CDR3 region has the DNA TGTGCCAGCAGTTATCAGGGCGGGAGCACTGAAGCTTTCTTT.

The J gene is TRBJ1-2, the V gene TRBV5-1; 7 bases agree with TRBD1. The germline V gene encodes CDR1 SGHRS and CDR2 YFSETQ. This CDR3 is 11 amino acids long. V lost 7 bases and J lost 4; bases outside the gene matches: 1. CDR3 sequence (DNA): TGCGCCAGCCGGGACAGCTATGGCTACACCTTC. As protein: CASRDSYGYTF.

This rearrangement joins TRBV18 to TRBJ2-2; 7 positions match TRBD1. The CDR3 has 16 residues. The germline V gene encodes CDR1 KGHSH and CDR2 LQKENI. The V segment lost 6 bases and the J segment 3 bases; nucleotides outside the gene matches: 10. CDR3: CASSPGQRLYTGELFF. CDR3 nucleotides: TGTGCCAGCTCGCCGGGACAGCGACTTTACACCGGGGAGCTGTTTTTT. Using reference TRBV18 and TRBJ2-2 for the parts outside the CDR3, the full variable domain is NAGVMQNPRHLVRRRGQEARLRCSPMKGHSHVYWYRQLPEEGLKFMVYLQKENIIDESGMPKERFSAEFPKEGPSILRIQQVVRGDSAAYFCASSPGQRLYTGELFFGEGSRLTVL.

This chain uses TRBV19 with TRBJ2-3, with TRBD2 as a possible D gene (6 bases). The V end lost 7 bases, the J end lost 0 bases, and 17 bases lay between the germline ends. CDR1 is LNHDA, CDR2 SQIVND, per germline (reference sequence). The CDR3 spans 16 residues. Here the CDR3 DNA reads TGTGCCAGTACCGCCACTACTAGCATCAGCACAGATACGCAGTATTTT. It specifies CASTATTSISTDTQYF.

This rearrangement joins TRBV18 to TRBJ1-6, with 8 bases lining up with TRBD1. Germline CDR1 and CDR2: KGHSH and LQKENI. The CDR3 runs 13 residues. Unmatched junction bases numbered 9, after V lost 6 bases and J lost 14 bases. This CDR3 is CASSSGTGDSLHF. The CDR3, as DNA: TGTGCCAGCTCTTCCGGGACAGGCGACTCCCTCCACTTT.

The rearrangement joins TRBV10-3 to TRBJ2-3, with TRBD2 matching over 7 bases. Losses at the gene ends were 0 bases for V and 6 bases for J; bases not matched to a gene: 9. The V gene's germline CDR1 is ENHRY and CDR2 SYGVKD. The CDR3 spans 16 residues. CDR3 in DNA: TGTGCCATCAGTGAGTCGGCGCGGGAGTGGAAGGATACGCAGTATTTT. Its translation is CAISESAREWKDTQYF.